What follows are 4 T cell receptor beta chains derived from one specimen sequenced in a study of T-cell memory formation after mild COVID-19. TCRdb used MiXCR to reprocess the 5' RACE reads, holding one entry per CDR3 protein. The sample holds over 400,000 distinct CDR3 sequences, 20% to 25% seen once. The source material was PBMCs or a T cell subset sorted from them (not recorded which). The receptor set was obtained from an adult woman who had mild COVID-19 (a few samples of this study predate the infection). Cell type and time point are not known.

This clonotype was picked up a small number of times. This chain links TRBV12-3 or TRBV12-4 with TRBJ2-1; D not certain. CDR3 length: 14 residues. V shed 1 base and J shed 7 bases, with 11 bases lying between them. In DNA, the CDR3 is TGTGCCAGCAGTTTAGTAAGTAGCATGAATGAGCAGTTCTTC. Residues: CASSLVSSMNEQFF.

V gene TRBV6-5 combines with J gene TRBJ1-6; 7 bases are a match to TRBD1. The V gene's germline CDR1 is MNHEY and CDR2 SVGAGI. The trim removed 6 bases at V and 9 bases at J, leaving 8 bases unmatched. CDR3 length: 14 residues. For the CDR3, the DNA is TGTGCCAGCAGCTTTGGACAGGCTGTTTCACCCCTCCACTTT. Protein: CASSFGQAVSPLHF.

V and J are TRBV7-6 and TRBJ2-7; no clear D. The CDR3 is 15 amino acids. CDR1 is SGHVS, CDR2 FNYEAQ, per germline. Between the trimmed V and J ends, which lost 2 bases and 6 bases, there was a span of 17 bases. CDR3 amino acids: CASSLSFSSRGEQYF. The CDR3 DNA is TGTGCCAGCAGCTTATCGTTTAGTAGCCGCGGCGAGCAGTACTTC.

This clonotype was seen repeatedly, ten times or more. The chain combines TRBV12-3 or TRBV12-4 with TRBJ2-1, with 7 bases that match TRBD2. The CDR3 runs to 14 residues. The trim removed 7 bases at V and 8 bases at J, leaving 11 bases unmatched. For the CDR3, the DNA is TGTGCCAGCACCCACCCGGGACTAAGCCATGAGCAGTTCTTC. This encodes CASTHPGLSHEQFF.